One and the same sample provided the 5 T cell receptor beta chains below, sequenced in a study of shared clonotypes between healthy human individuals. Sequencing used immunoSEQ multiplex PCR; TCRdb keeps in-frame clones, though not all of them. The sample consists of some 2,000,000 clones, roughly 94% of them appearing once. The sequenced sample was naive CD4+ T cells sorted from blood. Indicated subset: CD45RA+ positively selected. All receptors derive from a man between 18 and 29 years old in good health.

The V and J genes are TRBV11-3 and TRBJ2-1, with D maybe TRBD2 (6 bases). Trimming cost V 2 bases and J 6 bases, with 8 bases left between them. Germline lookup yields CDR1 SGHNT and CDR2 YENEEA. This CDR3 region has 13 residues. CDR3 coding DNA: TGTGCCAGCAGCTTACCGGGACTCAATGAGCAGTTCTTC. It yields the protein CASSLPGLNEQFF. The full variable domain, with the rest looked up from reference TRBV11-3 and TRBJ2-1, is EAGVVQSPRYKIIEKKQPVAFWCNPISGHNTLYWYLQNLGQGPELLIRYENEEAVDDSQLPKDRFSAERLKGVDSTLKIQPAELGDSAVYLCASSLPGLNEQFFGPGTRLTVL.

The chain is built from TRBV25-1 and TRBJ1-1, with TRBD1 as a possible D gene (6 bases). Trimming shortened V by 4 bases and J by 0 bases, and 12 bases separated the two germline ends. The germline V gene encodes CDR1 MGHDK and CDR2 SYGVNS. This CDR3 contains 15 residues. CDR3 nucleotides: TGTGCCAGCAGTGGGTGGCAGGGGCTGAACACTGAAGCTTTCTTT. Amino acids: CASSGWQGLNTEAFF.

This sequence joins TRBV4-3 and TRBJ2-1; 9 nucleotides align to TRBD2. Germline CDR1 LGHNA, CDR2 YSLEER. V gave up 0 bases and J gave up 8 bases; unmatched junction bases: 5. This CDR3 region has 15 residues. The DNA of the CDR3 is TGCGCCAGCAGCCAAGAACTAGCGGGTGAGCATGAGCAGTTCTTC. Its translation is CASSQELAGEHEQFF.

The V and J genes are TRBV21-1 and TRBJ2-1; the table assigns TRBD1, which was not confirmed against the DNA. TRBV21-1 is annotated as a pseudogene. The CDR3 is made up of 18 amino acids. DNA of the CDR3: TGTGCCAGCACTCCGGGACAGGGGGCGGTGGAGACTTTGGATGAGCAGTTCTTC. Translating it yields CASTPGQGAVETLDEQFF.

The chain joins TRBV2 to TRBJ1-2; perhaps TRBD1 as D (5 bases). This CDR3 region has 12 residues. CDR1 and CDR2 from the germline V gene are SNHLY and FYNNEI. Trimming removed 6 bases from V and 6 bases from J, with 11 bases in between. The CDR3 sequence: CASRPGNDGYTF. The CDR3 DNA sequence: TGTGCCAGCAGGCCAGGGAACGATGGCTACACCTTC.